This entry is about one T cell receptor (beta chain). CD8 cells regarded as naive lacked CD45RO, were positively chosen for CCR7, and omitted terminally differentiated effector memory CD45RA+ cells. These data originate in a study of shared clonotypes between healthy human individuals. The CDR3 is 14 residues long. Per germline, CDR1 MNHEY and CDR2 SMNVEV (reference sequence). The V gene lost 4 bases and the J gene lost 7 bases, with 16 bases spanning the gap. Method: immunoSEQ multiplex PCR; TCRdb's copy keeps in-frame clones and lacks some. The table includes about 2 million clones, roughly 94% detected once.

This chain joins TRBV27 and TRBJ1-2; D not resolved. Sequenced input: naive CD8+ T cells sorted from blood. This TCR was sampled from a man aged 18 to 30 in good health. CDR3 amino acids: CASSSTTITGGYTF. DNA for the CDR3: TGTGCCAGCAGTTCGACCACAATAACTGGTGGCTACACCTTC.